The sample holds a few counts of the clone carrying this T cell receptor beta chain. Its antigen remains unidentified. A sample-barcoded 5' primer and a J-beta primer mix were used in a second PCR of roughly 6 to 12 cycles. Each CDR3 protein is one row after TCRdb ran MiXCR on the 5' RACE reads. The sample has more than 1.4 million distinct CDR3 sequences; 42% are singletons. Donors each provided 8 to 10 milliliters of peripheral blood. This entry comes from a study of blood T cells in healthy people across ages. Study observations and caveats: The study lacked donor CMV status, which possibly confounded expanded clonotype changes. Percentage of naive T cells showed a strong correlation with TCR beta diversity.

Material for sequencing was blood. This clonotype was obtained from a woman younger than 35 in good health.

The CDR3 sequence: CSAALRLAPYEQYF. In DNA, the CDR3 is TGCAGCGCCGCTCTCAGACTAGCCCCCTACGAGCAGTACTTC. The rearrangement links TRBV29-1 to TRBJ2-7, with 7 bases lining up with TRBD2. The germline V gene encodes CDR1 SQVTM and CDR2 ANQGSEA. The length of the CDR3 is 14 residues. Germline trimming cut 7 bases from V and 2 bases from J; bases unmatched to any gene: 11.